A single sample gave rise to the 8 T cell receptor beta chains below, sequenced in a study of tumor-infiltrating lymphocytes in primary liver carcinoma. TCR beta cDNA was reverse-transcribed from about 500 ng of total RNA. The reaction used a constant-region primer and ProtoScript II reverse transcriptase. Three nested multiplex PCR rounds of slightly modified ARM-PCR generated TCR beta libraries. TRBV1-TRBV30 forward primers paired with a C-beta reverse primer were used in the first two PCR rounds, which ran roughly 11 cycles each. One entry per CDR3 protein, called by TCRdb with MiXCR from the multiplex PCR reads. The table lists around 29,000 distinct CDR3 sequences, less than 75% of them singletons, with around a third in the top ten. Unsorted bulk tissue, roughly 20-33 mg of it, served as the source for co-extraction of RNA and DNA. Sample: liver tumor tissue from sampling region 3. The subset: tumor region T3, left-lateral pole. The source is a woman aged 30 to 39 with primary liver carcinoma and hepatitis B virus infection.

A single count supports this clonotype. No conserved phenylalanine or tryptophan is present at the end of the CDR3, so a read error is the likely explanation. The rearrangement joins TRBV6-5 to TRBJ2-7, with D maybe TRBD2 (6 bases). The germline gives CDR1 MNHEY, CDR2 SVGAGI. The CDR3 extends over 13 amino acids. V was pared by 6 bases and J by 4 bases, with 13 bases between. Here the CDR3 reads CASSYKEGYEQYL. The CDR3 bases are TGTGCCAGCAGCTACAAGGAGGGGTACGAGCAGTACCTC.

The chain has TRBV5-6 and TRBJ2-1; 8 nucleotides line up with TRBD1. Per the germline V gene, CDR1 is SGHDT and CDR2 is YYEEEE. Losses at the gene ends were 4 bases for V and 0 bases for J; bases not matched to a gene: 6. The CDR3 covers 16 residues. The CDR3 sequence is CASSMTGQGSYNEQFF. The CDR3, as DNA: TGTGCCAGCAGCATGACAGGACAGGGCTCCTACAATGAGCAGTTCTTC.

The chain links TRBV11-3 to TRBJ2-7; weak D call: TRBD2 (5 bases). The V end lost 1 base, the J end lost 4 bases, and 14 bases lay between the germline ends. The CDR3 spans 15 residues. CDR1 is SGHNT and CDR2 is YENEEA in the germline V gene. CDR3 sequence: CASSLVGIPSYEQYF. The CDR3 nucleotides read TGTGCCAGCAGCTTAGTCGGGATACCATCATACGAGCAGTACTTC.

In the case of this clonotype: The germline gene is not matched at one end of the junction; a read error may be the cause. The genes are TRBV5-5 and TRBJ1-1; TRBD1 matches at 11 bases. The CDR3 loop spans 14 amino acids. CDR1 and CDR2 (germline): SGHKS, YYEKEE (reference sequence). CDR3 DNA: TGTGTCAGCAGCTTGAGGACAGGGGGCATTGAAGCTTTCTTT. Protein: CVSSLRTGGIEAFF.

This clonotype was detected many times. The chain combines TRBV11-3 with TRBJ2-5; D not certain. The germline gives CDR1 SGHNT, CDR2 YENEEA. The V and J ends lost 5 bases and 5 bases respectively, with 12 bases between them. This CDR3 has 13 residues. CDR3 region: CASSPNIEETQYF. The CDR3 DNA reads as TGTGCCAGCAGCCCGAACATAGAGGAGACCCAGTACTTC.

A note on this clonotype: Relative to the germline gene, one junction end is altered; a read error may explain this. V usage is TRBV28 and J usage is TRBJ2-3, with D uncertain. Germline CDR1 is MDHEN and CDR2 is SYDVKM. The CDR3 has 13 amino acids. The CDR3 sequence: CAISFNIADTQYF. The CDR3, as DNA: TGTGCCATCAGTTTTAATATCGCTGATACGCAGTATTTT.

A remark on this clonotype: Germline is not matched at one junction end, which may reflect a read error. This chain links TRBV7-9 with TRBJ2-7, with a weak D call TRBD1 (6 bases). Germline CDR1 and CDR2: SEHNR and FQNEAQ (reference sequence). This CDR3 comprises 10 residues. CDR3 residues: CDSGLTGPYF. In DNA form, the CDR3 reads TGTGACAGCGGCTTAACAGGGCCGTACTTC.

This chain uses TRBV9 with TRBJ2-6; D gene ambiguous. Trimming took 3 bases from V and 6 from J, leaving 10 bases between them. Germline V lookup: CDR1 SGDLS, CDR2 YYNGEE. The CDR3 covers 14 residues. CDR3 protein: CASSGLNVANVLTF. The CDR3 DNA reads TGTGCCAGCAGCGGCTTGAATGTGGCCAACGTCCTGACTTTC.